This is a list of T cell receptor beta chains from one sample in a study of T cells in Graves' hyperthyroidism and ophthalmopathy. Using its own MiXCR run on the multiplex PCR reads, TCRdb lists one record per CDR3 protein. The sample yields approximately 600,000 distinct CDR3 sequences, 11% to 15% seen once. The sequencing input was blood. The receptors originated from a young woman with Graves' hyperthyroidism that later progressed to Graves' ophthalmopathy. Both conserved end residues are part of each CDR3. The order of the fields is D gene, clone size, J gene, V gene, CDR3 protein, CDR3 DNA. A D gene is named only where the DNA matches it firmly. The listing skips clone size in some rows; elsewhere it reads once, few, many or a size class.

>NA|many|TRBJ2-3|TRBV5-1
CASSLGGYEGTQYF
TGCGCCAGCAGCTTGGGCGGCTACGAAGGTACGCAGTATTTT
>TRBD1|NA|TRBJ1-1|TRBV29-1
CSVRTGGGYEAFF
TGCAGCGTCCGGACAGGGGGCGGTTATGAAGCTTTCTTT
>TRBD1|many|TRBJ2-1|TRBV11-2
CASSQTGGEQFF
TGTGCCAGCAGCCAGACAGGGGGCGAGCAGTTCTTC
>TRBD1|many|TRBJ2-7|TRBV13
CASSTGTGTGGYEQYF
TGTGCCAGCAGCACAGGAACCGGGACAGGGGGATACGAGCAGTACTTC
>TRBD1|NA|TRBJ1-5|TRBV13
CASSFGTERQPQHF
TGTGCCAGCAGCTTTGGGACAGAGAGACAGCCCCAGCATTTT
>TRBD2|many|TRBJ2-5|TRBV20-1
CSARPTSGKETQYF
TGCAGTGCGCGACCTACTAGCGGGAAAGAGACCCAGTACTTC
>NA|many|TRBJ1-2|TRBV20-1
CSARDQSVVRAYTF
TGCAGTGCTAGAGATCAAAGTGTGGTTCGGGCATACACCTTC
>TRBD1|many|TRBJ1-2|TRBV15
CATSRQGGQGLGGYTF
TGTGCCACCAGCAGACAAGGGGGACAGGGGCTGGGTGGCTACACCTTC
>NA|NA|TRBJ2-5|TRBV29-1
CSVGSRGTRQQETQYF
TGCAGCGTTGGAAGTAGGGGGACTCGCCAACAAGAGACCCAGTACTTC
>TRBD1|few|TRBJ1-5|TRBV24-1
CATRDRAGEPQHF
TGTGCCACCAGAGACAGGGCGGGGGAGCCCCAGCATTTT
>NA|few|TRBJ2-3|TRBV6-5
CASSYSDRGTDTQYF
TGTGCCAGCAGTTACTCTGACCGGGGCACAGATACGCAGTATTTT
>NA|many|TRBJ2-1|TRBV10-3
CAISEGSGSYNEQFF
TGTGCCATCAGTGAGGGGTCTGGGTCGTACAATGAGCAGTTCTTC
>TRBD1|NA|TRBJ2-3|TRBV6-1
CASSQSGDRGDTQYF
TGTGCCAGCAGTCAATCGGGGGACAGGGGAGATACGCAGTATTTT
>NA|many|TRBJ2-7|TRBV13
CASSPEDTTYEQYF
TGTGCCAGCAGCCCCGAGGATACAACCTACGAGCAGTACTTC
>TRBD2|few|TRBJ2-7|TRBV7-8
CASSLEVAGGSYEQYF
TGTGCCAGCAGCTTAGAGGTTGCGGGAGGTTCCTACGAGCAGTACTTC
>NA|few|TRBJ2-3|TRBV2
CASSGPRAQYF
TGTGCCAGCAGCGGACCCCGGGCGCAGTATTTT
>NA|NA|TRBJ1-2|TRBV7-3
CASSVGPRLYGYTF
TGTGCCAGCAGTGTTGGTCCGCGACTCTATGGCTACACCTTC
>NA|few|TRBJ2-7|TRBV27
CASRTAGTATYEQYF
TGTGCCAGCCGGACCGCCGGGACGGCCACCTACGAGCAGTACTTC
>NA|many|TRBJ1-4|TRBV29-1
CSVSGPAFNEKLFF
TGCAGCGTATCAGGTCCGGCCTTTAATGAAAAACTGTTTTTT
>NA|many|TRBJ1-2|TRBV28
CASSSRAGYGPGYTF
TGTGCCAGCAGTTCCCGGGCAGGGTACGGGCCTGGCTACACCTTC
>TRBD1|many|TRBJ1-1|TRBV27
CASSLYPRGQAYTEAFF
TGTGCCAGCAGTTTATACCCCAGGGGGCAGGCCTACACTGAAGCTTTCTTT
>NA|few|TRBJ1-5|TRBV4-2
CASSGDGGTNQPQHF
TGTGCCAGCAGCGGGGACGGAGGGACCAATCAGCCCCAGCATTTT
>NA|few|TRBJ1-2|TRBV4-3
CASSQDIGLVRAGSNYGYTF
TGCGCCAGCAGCCAAGATATTGGTTTAGTTAGGGCAGGGTCTAACTATGGCTACACCTTC
>NA|NA|TRBJ2-2|TRBV7-6
CASSLGEGTNTGELFF
TGTGCCAGCAGCTTAGGTGAGGGAACGAACACCGGGGAGCTGTTTTTT
>NA|many|TRBJ1-5|TRBV28
CASSRRDGNQPQHF
TGTGCCAGCAGTCGCAGGGACGGCAATCAGCCCCAGCATTTT
>TRBD2|few|TRBJ2-2|TRBV5-1
CASSVTSGRANTGELFF
TGCGCCAGCAGCGTGACTAGCGGGAGGGCCAACACCGGGGAGCTGTTTTTT
>TRBD2|few|TRBJ2-1|TRBV27
CASSFSGRDNEQFF
TGTGCCAGCAGTTTCTCCGGGAGGGACAATGAGCAGTTCTTC
>NA|few|TRBJ1-1|TRBV6-1
CAAGGALNTEAFF
TGTGCCGCCGGGGGGGCCTTGAACACTGAAGCTTTCTTT
>NA|NA|TRBJ2-7|TRBV7-2
CASSFGEFEQYF
TGTGCCAGCAGCTTTGGGGAGTTCGAGCAGTACTTC
>TRBD1|many|TRBJ1-5|TRBV19
CASSRGSNQPQHF
TGTGCCAGCAGCAGGGGGAGCAATCAGCCCCAGCATTTT
>TRBD2|many|TRBJ2-1|TRBV12-3/TRBV12-4
CASSLRIAGEFVNEQFF
TGTGCCAGCAGTTTAAGAATAGCGGGAGAGTTTGTAAATGAGCAGTTCTTC
>TRBD1|many|TRBJ1-2|TRBV3-1
CASSPRQGSYGYTF
TGTGCCAGCAGCCCCCGACAGGGGTCCTATGGCTACACCTTC
>TRBD1|NA|TRBJ1-6|TRBV20-1
CSAREGEGQGDFNSPLHF
TGCAGTGCTAGAGAGGGGGAGGGACAGGGTGATTTCAATTCACCCCTCCACTTT
>NA|many|TRBJ1-4|TRBV3-1
CASSLRNRRSSNEKLFF
TGTGCCAGCAGCCTCCGAAACCGACGGTCTTCAAATGAAAAACTGTTTTTT
>TRBD1|many|TRBJ2-1|TRBV11-1
CASSLFLAGTGNNEQFF
TGTGCCAGCAGCTTGTTTCTCGCCGGGACAGGTAACAATGAGCAGTTCTTC
>NA|few|TRBJ2-1|TRBV20-1
CSARAQGGSGYNEQFF
TGCAGTGCTAGAGCCCAAGGTGGAAGTGGGTACAATGAGCAGTTCTTC
>NA|many|TRBJ2-7|TRBV20-1
CSARGGSPGIGEQYF
TGCAGTGCTAGGGGTGGATCCCCTGGGATAGGCGAGCAGTACTTC
>NA|many|TRBJ1-3|TRBV7-8
CASRGSADSGNTIYF
TGTGCCAGCAGGGGGTCAGCAGACTCTGGAAACACCATATATTTT
>NA|NA|TRBJ2-1|TRBV3-1
CASNQGTGTEQFF
TGTGCCAGCAACCAAGGGACCGGGACTGAGCAGTTCTTC
>TRBD1|few|TRBJ2-3|TRBV10-2
CASREHRGPTDTQYF
TGCGCCAGCAGGGAGCACAGGGGCCCCACAGATACGCAGTATTTT
>NA|many|TRBJ2-4|TRBV20-1
CSARDQTVQYF
TGCAGTGCTAGAGATCAGACAGTTCAGTACTTC
>NA|many|TRBJ1-2|TRBV24-1
CATSDFETAYGYTF
TGTGCCACCAGTGATTTTGAGACAGCCTATGGCTACACCTTC
>NA|NA|TRBJ1-1|TRBV30
CAWRSKNTEAFF
TGTGCCTGGAGGAGTAAGAACACTGAAGCTTTCTTT
>NA|NA|TRBJ2-7|TRBV19
CASSIGLSNEQYF
TGTGCCAGTAGTATAGGTTTGAGCAACGAGCAGTACTTC
>TRBD2|many|TRBJ2-1|TRBV27
CASSHLLAGGKNEQFF
TGTGCCAGCAGTCACCTACTAGCGGGAGGAAAAAATGAGCAGTTCTTC
>NA|NA|TRBJ1-1|TRBV19
CASLGPRNTEAFF
TGTGCCTCTTTAGGACCGAGGAACACTGAAGCTTTCTTT
>NA|many|TRBJ1-1|TRBV29-1
CSVVPKWSTEAFF
TGCAGCGTTGTGCCCAAATGGAGCACTGAAGCTTTCTTT
>TRBD1|many|TRBJ2-1|TRBV20-1
CSAIHGSQGAGKEQFF
TGCAGTGCTATTCACGGTTCGCAGGGGGCCGGGAAAGAGCAGTTCTTC
>NA|many|TRBJ2-2|TRBV20-1
CSARTPPNTGELFF
TGCAGTGCTAGAACCCCCCCAAACACCGGGGAGCTGTTTTTT
>TRBD1|NA|TRBJ2-2|TRBV6-2/TRBV6-3
CASSSLPWDRGQTGELFF
TGTGCCAGCAGTTCCCTCCCGTGGGACAGGGGTCAAACCGGGGAGCTGTTTTTT
>NA|many|TRBJ2-7|TRBV20-1
CSAKRTASYEQYF
TGCAGTGCTAAACGGACAGCATCCTACGAGCAGTACTTC
>NA|many|TRBJ2-6|TRBV12-3/TRBV12-4
CASSSQRVSGANVLTF
TGTGCCAGCAGCAGCCAACGAGTCTCTGGGGCCAACGTCCTGACTTTC
>TRBD2|NA|TRBJ2-1|TRBV20-1
CSAYPSGSRNEQFF
TGCAGTGCTTACCCTAGCGGGAGCCGCAATGAGCAGTTCTTC
>TRBD2|many|TRBJ2-5|TRBV27
CASSWGTSGDQETQYF
TGTGCCAGCAGTTGGGGGACTAGCGGGGATCAAGAGACCCAGTACTTC
>NA|many|TRBJ2-1|TRBV11-3
CASSDRDKSYNEQFF
TGTGCCAGCAGCGACCGGGACAAGTCCTACAATGAGCAGTTCTTC
>NA|many|TRBJ1-2|TRBV11-3
CASSLAEYGYTF
TGTGCCAGCAGCTTAGCAGAATATGGCTACACCTTC